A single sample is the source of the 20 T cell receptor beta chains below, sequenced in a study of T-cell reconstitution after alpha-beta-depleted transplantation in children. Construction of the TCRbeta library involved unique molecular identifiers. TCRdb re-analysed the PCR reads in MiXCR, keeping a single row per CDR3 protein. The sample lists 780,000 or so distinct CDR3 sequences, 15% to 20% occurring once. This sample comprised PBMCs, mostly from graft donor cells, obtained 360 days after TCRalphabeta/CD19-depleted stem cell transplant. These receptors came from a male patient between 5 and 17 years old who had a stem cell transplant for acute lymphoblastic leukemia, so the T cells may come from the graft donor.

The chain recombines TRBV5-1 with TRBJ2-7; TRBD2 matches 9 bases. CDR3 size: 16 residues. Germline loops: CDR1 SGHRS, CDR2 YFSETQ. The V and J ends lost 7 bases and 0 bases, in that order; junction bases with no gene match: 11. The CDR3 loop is CASGEASGASSYEQYF. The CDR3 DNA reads TGCGCCAGCGGGGAAGCTAGCGGGGCGAGCTCCTACGAGCAGTACTTC. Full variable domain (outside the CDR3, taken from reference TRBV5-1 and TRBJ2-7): KAGVTQTPRYLIKTRGQQVTLSCSPISGHRSVSWYQQTPGQGLQFLFEYFSETQRNKGNFPGRFSGRQFSNSRSEMNVSTLELGDSALYLCASGEASGASSYEQYFGPGTRLTVT.

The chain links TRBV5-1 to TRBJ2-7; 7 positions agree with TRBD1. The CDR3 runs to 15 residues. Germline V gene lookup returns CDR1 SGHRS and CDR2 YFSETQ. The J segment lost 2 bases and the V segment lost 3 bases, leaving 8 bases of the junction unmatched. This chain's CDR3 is CASSWNPTGTYEQYF. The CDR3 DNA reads TGCGCCAGCAGCTGGAATCCGACAGGGACCTACGAGCAGTACTTC.

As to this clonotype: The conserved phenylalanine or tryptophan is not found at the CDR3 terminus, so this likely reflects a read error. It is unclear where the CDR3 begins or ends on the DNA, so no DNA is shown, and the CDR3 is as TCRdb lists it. The CDR3 region is CASSEYSATCP. The chain combines TRBV2 with TRBJ2-5; the table assigns TRBD2, which was not confirmed against the DNA. The CDR3 spans 11 amino acids, including both terminal residues. Germline lookup yields CDR1 SNHLY and CDR2 FYNNEI.

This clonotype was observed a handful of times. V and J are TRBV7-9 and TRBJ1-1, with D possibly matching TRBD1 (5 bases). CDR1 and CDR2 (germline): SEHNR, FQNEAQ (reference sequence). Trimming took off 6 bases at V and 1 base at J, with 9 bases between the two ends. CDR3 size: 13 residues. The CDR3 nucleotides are TGTGCCAGCAGGGGGCCGAAGAACACTGAAGCTTTCTTT. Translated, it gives CASRGPKNTEAFF.

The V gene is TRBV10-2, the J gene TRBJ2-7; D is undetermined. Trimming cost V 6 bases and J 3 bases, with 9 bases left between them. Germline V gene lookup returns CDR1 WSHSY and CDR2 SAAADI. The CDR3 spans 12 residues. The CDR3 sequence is CASRDYNYEQYF. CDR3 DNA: TGCGCCAGCAGGGATTACAACTACGAGCAGTACTTC.

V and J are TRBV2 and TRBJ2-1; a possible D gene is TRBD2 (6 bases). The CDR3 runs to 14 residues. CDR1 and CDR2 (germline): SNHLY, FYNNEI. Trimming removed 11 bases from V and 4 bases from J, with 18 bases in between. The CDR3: CAGQRDSPYNEQFF. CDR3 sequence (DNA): TGTGCCGGTCAACGGGACTCTCCATACAATGAGCAGTTCTTC.

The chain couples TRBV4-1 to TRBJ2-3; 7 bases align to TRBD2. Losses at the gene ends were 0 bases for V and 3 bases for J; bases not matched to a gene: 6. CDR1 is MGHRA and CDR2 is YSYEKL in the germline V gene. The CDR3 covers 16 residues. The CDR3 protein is CASSQEGGLGTDTQYF. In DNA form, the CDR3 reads TGCGCCAGCAGCCAAGAGGGAGGACTAGGAACAGATACGCAGTATTTT.

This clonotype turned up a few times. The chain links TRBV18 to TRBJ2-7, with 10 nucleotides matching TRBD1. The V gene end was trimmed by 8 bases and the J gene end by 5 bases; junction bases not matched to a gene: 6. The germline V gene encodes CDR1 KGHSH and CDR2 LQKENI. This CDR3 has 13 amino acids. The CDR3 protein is CASTTGGRDEQYF. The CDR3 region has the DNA TGTGCCAGCACGACAGGGGGCAGGGACGAGCAGTACTTC.

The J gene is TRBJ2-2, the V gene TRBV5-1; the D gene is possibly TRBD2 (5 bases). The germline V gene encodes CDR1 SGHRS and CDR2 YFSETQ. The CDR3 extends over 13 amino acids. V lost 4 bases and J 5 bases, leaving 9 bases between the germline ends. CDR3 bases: TGCGCCAGCAGCCTAAGGACTACCGGGGAGCTGTTTTTT. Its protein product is CASSLRTTGELFF.

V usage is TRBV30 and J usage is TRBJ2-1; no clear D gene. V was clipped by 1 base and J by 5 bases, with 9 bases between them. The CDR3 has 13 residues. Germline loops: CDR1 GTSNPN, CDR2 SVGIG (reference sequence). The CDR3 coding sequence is TGTGCCTGGAGTGGGGGATTTAACAATGAGCAGTTCTTC. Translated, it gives CAWSGGFNNEQFF. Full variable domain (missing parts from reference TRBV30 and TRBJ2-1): SQTIHQWPATLVQPVGSPLSLECTVEGTSNPNLYWYRQAAGRGLQLLFYSVGIGQISSEVPQNLSASRPQDRQFILSSKKLLLSDSGFYLCAWSGGFNNEQFFGPGTRLTVL.

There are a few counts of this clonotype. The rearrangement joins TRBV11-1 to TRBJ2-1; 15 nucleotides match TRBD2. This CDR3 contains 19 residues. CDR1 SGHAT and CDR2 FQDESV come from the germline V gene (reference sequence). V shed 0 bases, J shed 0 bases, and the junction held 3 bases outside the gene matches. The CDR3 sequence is CASSLAGTSGRTSYNEQFF. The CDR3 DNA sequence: TGTGCCAGCAGCTTAGCGGGGACTAGCGGGAGGACCTCCTACAATGAGCAGTTCTTC.

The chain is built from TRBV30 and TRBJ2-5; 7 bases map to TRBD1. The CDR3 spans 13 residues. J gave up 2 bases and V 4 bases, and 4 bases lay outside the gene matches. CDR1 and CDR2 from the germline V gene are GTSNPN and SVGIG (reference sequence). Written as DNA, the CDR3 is TGTGCCTGGAAGGTCAGGGGGCAAGAGACCCAGTACTTC. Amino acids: CAWKVRGQETQYF.

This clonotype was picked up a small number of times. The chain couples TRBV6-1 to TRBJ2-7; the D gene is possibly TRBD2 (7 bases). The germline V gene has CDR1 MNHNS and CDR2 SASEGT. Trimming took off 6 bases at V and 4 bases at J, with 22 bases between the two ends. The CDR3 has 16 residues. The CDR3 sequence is CASRKSRGARPYEQYF. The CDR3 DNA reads TGTGCCAGCAGGAAATCTCGGGGGGCACGTCCTTACGAGCAGTACTTC.

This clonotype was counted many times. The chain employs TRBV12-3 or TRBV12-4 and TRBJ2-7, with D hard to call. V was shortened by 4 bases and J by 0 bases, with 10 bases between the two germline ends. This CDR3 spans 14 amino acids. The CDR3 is CASSWGRTSYEQYF. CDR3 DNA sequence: TGTGCCAGCAGTTGGGGAAGGACCTCCTACGAGCAGTACTTC.

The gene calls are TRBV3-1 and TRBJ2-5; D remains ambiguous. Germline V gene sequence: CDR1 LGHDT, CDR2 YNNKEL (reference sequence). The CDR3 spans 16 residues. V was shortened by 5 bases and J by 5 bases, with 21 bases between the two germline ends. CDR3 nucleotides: TGTGCCAGCAGCTCTCACCCCGACGATCTGGTGGAGACCCAGTACTTC. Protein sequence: CASSSHPDDLVETQYF.

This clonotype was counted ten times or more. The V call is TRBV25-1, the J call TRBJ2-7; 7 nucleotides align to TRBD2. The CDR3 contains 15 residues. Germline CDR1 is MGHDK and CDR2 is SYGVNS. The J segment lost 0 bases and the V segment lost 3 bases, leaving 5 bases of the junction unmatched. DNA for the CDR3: TGTGCCAGCAGTGATCCGGCTAGCGGCTCCTACGAGCAGTACTTC. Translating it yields CASSDPASGSYEQYF.

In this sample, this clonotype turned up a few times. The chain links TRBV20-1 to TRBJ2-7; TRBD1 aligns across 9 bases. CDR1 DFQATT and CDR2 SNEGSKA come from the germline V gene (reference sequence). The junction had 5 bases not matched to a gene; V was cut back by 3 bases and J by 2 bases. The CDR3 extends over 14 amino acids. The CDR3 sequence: CSASGQGTTYEQYF. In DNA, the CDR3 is TGCAGTGCTAGCGGACAGGGGACTACCTACGAGCAGTACTTC.

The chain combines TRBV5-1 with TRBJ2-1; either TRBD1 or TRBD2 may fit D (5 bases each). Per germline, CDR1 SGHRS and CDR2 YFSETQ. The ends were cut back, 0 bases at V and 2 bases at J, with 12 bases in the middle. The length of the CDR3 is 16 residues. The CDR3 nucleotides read TGCGCCAGCAGCTTGGGTGGGGGAAGGCCCTACAATGAGCAGTTCTTC. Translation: CASSLGGGRPYNEQFF. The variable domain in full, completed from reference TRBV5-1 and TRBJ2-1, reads KAGVTQTPRYLIKTRGQQVTLSCSPISGHRSVSWYQQTPGQGLQFLFEYFSETQRNKGNFPGRFSGRQFSNSRSEMNVSTLELGDSALYLCASSLGGGRPYNEQFFGPGTRLTVL.

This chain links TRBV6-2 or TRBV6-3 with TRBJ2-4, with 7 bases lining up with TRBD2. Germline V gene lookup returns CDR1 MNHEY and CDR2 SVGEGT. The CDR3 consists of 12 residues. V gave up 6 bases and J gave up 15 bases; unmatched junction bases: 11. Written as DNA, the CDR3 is TGTGCCAGCAGAGGGGACTACCCGACTCCGTACTTC. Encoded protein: CASRGDYPTPYF.

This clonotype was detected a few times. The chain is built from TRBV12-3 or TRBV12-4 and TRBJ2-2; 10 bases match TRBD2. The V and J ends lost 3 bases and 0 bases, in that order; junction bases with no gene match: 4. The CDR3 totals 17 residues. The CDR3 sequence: CASSFGGLAANTGELFF. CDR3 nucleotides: TGTGCCAGCAGTTTTGGAGGACTAGCGGCGAACACCGGGGAGCTGTTTTTT.